Listed below are T cell receptor beta chains from one sample, sequenced in a study of T cells in Graves' hyperthyroidism and ophthalmopathy. TCRdb reprocessed the multiplex PCR reads via MiXCR and lists one record per CDR3 protein. The sample yields 650,000 to 800,000 distinct CDR3 sequences, 45% seen once. Sequenced material: peripheral blood or thyroid tissue (not recorded which). The source of these receptors is an adult man with Graves' disease, either hyperthyroidism or ophthalmopathy (not recorded which). Each CDR3 is given with its conserved first and last residue. The D gene is left open where the match is weak. Not every row has a clone size; where given, it reads once, few, many or a size class.

size,J,V,D,DNA,CDR3
many,TRBJ2-5,TRBV24-1,.,TGTGCCACCAGTGATTTGCTTGAATTCCAGTACTTC,CATSDLLEFQYF
.,TRBJ1-4,TRBV5-1,.,TGCGCCAGCAGCTTGGTGGGGCAGCTACATGAAAAACTGTTTTTT,CASSLVGQLHEKLFF
.,TRBJ2-5,TRBV7-6,.,TGTGCCAGCAGCTTAGGACCCGGACTAGAGACCCAGTACTTC,CASSLGPGLETQYF
.,TRBJ2-6,TRBV6-2/TRBV6-3,.,TGTGCCAGCAGTTACTCGCGGGATGGGGCCAACGTCCTGACTTTC,CASSYSRDGANVLTF
.,TRBJ1-2,TRBV24-1,.,TGTGCCACCAGTGACCCAGCTAACTATGGCTACACCTTC,CATSDPANYGYTF
.,TRBJ1-6,TRBV7-9,TRBD1,TGTGCCAGCAGTGTATCCGGACAGGGGGCCTCACCCCTCCACTTT,CASSVSGQGASPLHF
few,TRBJ1-5,TRBV5-1,.,TGCGCCAGCAGCTTGGGTCCGACAGAATATAGCAATCAGCCCCAGCATTTT,CASSLGPTEYSNQPQHF
.,TRBJ2-7,TRBV5-1,TRBD1,TGCGCCAGCACCGTGGACAGGGCTTCCTACGAGCAGTACTTC,CASTVDRASYEQYF
.,TRBJ2-5,TRBV2,TRBD1,TGTGCCAGCAGTAGACTTCCGGGACAGGGGTCTCAGTACTTC,CASSRLPGQGSQYF
many,TRBJ1-1,TRBV7-6,TRBD1,TGTGCCAGCAGCTACAATCGGACAGGCGGGGACACTGAAGCTTTCTTT,CASSYNRTGGDTEAFF
.,TRBJ1-5,TRBV19,.,TGTGCCAGCACCCCCCTGTTCGGTGAGGGCAATCAGCCCCAGCATTTT,CASTPLFGEGNQPQHF
.,TRBJ2-5,TRBV9,TRBD1,TGTGCCAGCAGCGATACAGGGGGCCCCCAAGAGACCCAGTACTTC,CASSDTGGPQETQYF
few,TRBJ1-5,TRBV12-3/TRBV12-4,TRBD1,TGTGCCAGCAGTTTGGGGGACAGGGGGAGCAATCAGCCCCAGCATTTT,CASSLGDRGSNQPQHF
.,TRBJ2-2,TRBV6-1,.,TGTGCCAGCAGGTCCTTACAAGAGAGGTTATTCGCCGGGGAGCTGTTTTTT,CASRSLQERLFAGELFF
.,TRBJ2-7,TRBV7-2,TRBD2,TGTGCCAGCAGCCAAGGCCTTAGCGGGTACAACTACGAGCAGTACTTC,CASSQGLSGYNYEQYF
.,TRBJ1-2,TRBV12-3/TRBV12-4,.,TGTGCCAGCAGTTTAGGGGCAGGGAAGGATGGCTACACCTTC,CASSLGAGKDGYTF
many,TRBJ1-3,TRBV2,.,TGTGCCAGCAGTGAAGGGGGGACTGGAAACACCATATATTTT,CASSEGGTGNTIYF
few,TRBJ1-1,TRBV7-9,.,TGTGCCAGCAGCAAGGACTATTTGAACACTGAAGCTTTCTTT,CASSKDYLNTEAFF
few,TRBJ2-7,TRBV20-1,.,TGCAGTGCTAGATCGGCAGGGGAGGGCAGCTCCTACGAGCAGTACTTC,CSARSAGEGSSYEQYF
few,TRBJ2-7,TRBV19,.,TGTGCCAGTAGTATAGATCTTCAGGCAATCTACGAGCAGTACTTC,CASSIDLQAIYEQYF
few,TRBJ2-2,TRBV2,TRBD2,TGTGCCAGCAGTGATTCTAGCGGGAAAGCCGGGGAGCTGTTTTTT,CASSDSSGKAGELFF
.,TRBJ1-3,TRBV24-1,.,TGTGCCACCAGTCCAGGGACTGGAAACACCATATATTTT,CATSPGTGNTIYF
many,TRBJ1-1,TRBV7-9,.,TGTGCCAGCAGCTGGACAGAGCGATGGAACACTGAAGCTTTCTTT,CASSWTERWNTEAFF
.,TRBJ1-5,TRBV12-5,.,TGTGCTAGTGGCCGGGACACAAATCAGCCCCAGCATTTT,CASGRDTNQPQHF
.,TRBJ1-1,TRBV14,.,TGTGCCAGCAGCCAGGACAGCCCCGCTACCATGAACACTGAAGCTTTCTTT,CASSQDSPATMNTEAFF
.,TRBJ1-5,TRBV12-3/TRBV12-4,TRBD1,TGTGCCAGCAGTCCCCGACAGGGGGCTCATCAGCCCCAGCATTTT,CASSPRQGAHQPQHF
.,TRBJ2-6,TRBV15,.,TGTGCCACCAGCAGAGAAGGGCTGGCCAACGTCCTGACTTTC,CATSREGLANVLTF
.,TRBJ1-2,TRBV2,TRBD1,TGTGCCAGCGTTGTTGGGGGGCAGGGGGCAGATGGCTACACCTTC,CASVVGGQGADGYTF
.,TRBJ1-1,TRBV10-3,.,TGTGCCATCAGTGAGTCGACAGCCCCTGAAGCTTTCTTT,CAISESTAPEAFF
many,TRBJ1-1,TRBV7-2,.,TGTGCCAGCAGCTTAGTTCCAGGGAACACTGAAGCTTTCTTT,CASSLVPGNTEAFF